The 3 T cell receptor beta chains presented below share a single source sample, sequenced in a study of early T cells in non-severe SARS-CoV-2 infection. TCRdb called the 5' RACE reads again in MiXCR, with one record for every CDR3 protein. The table lists under 70,000 distinct CDR3 sequences, approximately 12% of them singletons. The sample consisted of whole blood. Receptors were obtained from an adult who was a healthcare worker with PCR-confirmed SARS-CoV-2 infection or an uninfected control (not recorded which).

This clonotype appeared a few times. The rearrangement links TRBV19 to TRBJ2-7; the match to TRBD2 covers 12 bases. V gave up 5 bases and J gave up 1 base; unmatched junction bases: 3. The germline V gene has CDR1 LNHDA and CDR2 SQIVND (reference sequence). CDR3 size: 15 residues. The CDR3 protein is CASSLTSGGSYEQYF. CDR3 coding DNA: TGTGCCAGTAGTCTGACTAGCGGGGGATCCTACGAGCAGTACTTC.

Ten or more counts support this clonotype. CDR3 DNA: TGTGCCAGCAGTACCCTGGCGGGAGGGGTGGGGACCCAGTACTTC. It is translated as CASSTLAGGVGTQYF. The V call is TRBV9, the J call TRBJ2-5; 9 bases align to TRBD2. The J segment lost 7 bases and the V segment lost 5 bases, leaving 12 bases of the junction unmatched. Germline lookup yields CDR1 SGDLS and CDR2 YYNGEE. The length of the CDR3 is 15 residues.

This clonotype was seen a handful of times. A read error may produce the germline difference seen at one junction end. V and J are TRBV28 and TRBJ1-5; D possibly corresponds to TRBD1 (5 bases). There are 13 residues in the CDR3. Germline CDR1 MDHEN, CDR2 SYDVKM. The CDR3 bases are TGTGCCAGCAGTTTAGGTGGGGGTCAGACCCAGCATTTT. Its translation is CASSLGGGQTQHF.